Following are 15 T cell receptor beta chains from one sample sequenced in a study of Ad26.COV2.S vaccination and SARS-CoV-2 variants. The treatment was: some 20 received Ad26.COV2.S at low or high dose, single or two shots; about 5 received placebo; per-sample allocation not given. The investigators took samples on day 63 after the first vaccine or placebo injection. Profiling relied on immunoSEQ multiplex PCR, and the TCRdb table lists in-frame clones only, not all of them. The sample carries roughly 420,000 clones, 80% to 90% recorded once. This specimen was peripheral blood, taken in a trial of Ad26.COV2.S vaccine versus placebo. The receptor set was obtained from a person aged 18 to 59 who received the Ad26.COV2.S COVID-19 vaccine or a placebo.

This clone was picked up one time. The rearrangement links TRBV7-9 to TRBJ1-6, with D possibly TRBD1 on 5 matching bases. CDR3 length: 14 residues. The germline V gene has CDR1 SEHNR and CDR2 FQNEAQ (reference sequence). Between the trimmed V and J ends, which lost 5 bases and 6 bases, there was a span of 11 bases. The CDR3 protein is CASSPDSTNSPLHF. Here the CDR3 DNA reads TGTGCCAGCAGCCCCGACAGCACTAATTCACCCCTCCACTTT.

The chain employs TRBV7-9 and TRBJ1-2; no clear D. Per germline, CDR1 SEHNR and CDR2 FQNEAQ (reference sequence). The germline V and J ends were trimmed by 7 bases and 8 bases, with 20 bases remaining between them. The CDR3 has 14 amino acids. For the CDR3, the DNA is TGTGCCAGCACCTCGATGCACCCGGCCTACGGCTACACCTTC. Encoded protein: CASTSMHPAYGYTF.

The chain links TRBV6-5 to TRBJ2-3, with D uncertain. CDR3 length equals 14 residues. Trimming removed 0 bases from V and 4 bases from J, with 8 bases in between. Germline V gene data show CDR1 as MNHEY and CDR2 as SVGAGI. In DNA, the CDR3 is TGTGCCAGCAGTTACTCTTTTGGTCCAGATACGCAGTATTTT. It yields the protein CASSYSFGPDTQYF.

This chain connects TRBV6-2 or TRBV6-3 to TRBJ1-1; D is undetermined. There are 12 residues in the CDR3. CDR1 and CDR2 (germline): MNHEY, SVGEGT. V lost 4 bases to trimming and J lost 8 bases, with 11 bases between them. The CDR3 here is CASSSPGPEAFF. The CDR3 DNA is TGTGCCAGCAGTTCACCCGGGCCGGAAGCTTTCTTT.

Only one count was recorded for this clone. The chain couples TRBV7-3 to TRBJ2-1; tentatively, D is TRBD2 (6 bases). Trimming shortened V by 0 bases and J by 7 bases, and 10 bases separated the two germline ends. Per germline, CDR1 SGHTA and CDR2 FQGTGA. This CDR3 is 14 amino acids long. The CDR3 spells CASSLTSGRNEQFF. For the CDR3, the DNA is TGTGCCAGCAGCTTAACGTCAGGGAGGAATGAGCAGTTCTTC.

In its sample, this clone was seen once. This sequence joins TRBV6-5 and TRBJ2-7; 11 bases agree with TRBD2. The CDR3 sequence is 15 residues long. V was pared by 4 bases and J by 3 bases, with 5 bases of the junction left unmatched. From germline, CDR1 is MNHEY and CDR2 SVGAGI. CDR3 sequence reads: CASSSTGTSGYEQYF. The CDR3 DNA reads as TGTGCCAGCAGTTCCACCGGGACTAGCGGCTACGAGCAGTACTTC.

J is TRBJ1-1 and V is TRBV11-1; no clear D gene. V lost 1 base and J 1 base, leaving 4 bases between the germline ends. This CDR3 comprises 13 residues. Germline V gene lookup returns CDR1 SGHAT and CDR2 FQDESV (reference sequence). In DNA, the CDR3 is TGTGCCAGCAGCTTAGGGCAGAACACTGAAGCTTTCTTT. It codes for CASSLGQNTEAFF.

As concerns this clone: The sample holds other DNA sequences that translate to the same CDR3. The CDR3 reads CASSQDLGGNQPQHF. The CDR3 nucleotides are TGCGCCAGCAGCCAAGACCTCGGGGGGAATCAGCCCCAGCATTTT. The rearrangement joins TRBV4-3 to TRBJ1-5; D possibly corresponds to TRBD1 (5 bases). V lost 0 bases and J 4 bases, leaving 10 bases between the germline ends. The CDR3 totals 15 residues. The germline V gene encodes CDR1 LGHNA and CDR2 YSLEER.

This chain joins TRBV5-5 and TRBJ1-3; no clear D. This CDR3 spans 15 amino acids. CDR1 and CDR2 from the germline V gene are SGHKS and YYEKEE (reference sequence). Trimming pared 1 base from V and 0 bases from J, leaving 8 bases between. The CDR3 DNA follows: TGTGCCAGCAGCTTGCGGGCTCACTCTGGAAACACCATATATTTT. Translating it yields CASSLRAHSGNTIYF.

V and J are TRBV4-2 and TRBJ2-5, with D unresolved. CDR3 length equals 13 residues. CDR1 LGHNA and CDR2 YNFKEQ come from the germline V gene. The germline V and J ends were trimmed by 2 bases and 2 bases, with 6 bases remaining between them. This chain's CDR3 is CASSQTEQETQYF. CDR3 sequence (DNA): TGTGCCAGCAGCCAAACAGAACAAGAGACCCAGTACTTC.

V usage is TRBV6-5 and J usage is TRBJ2-3, with D unclear. With 4 bases removed from V and 2 bases from J, the gap between germline ends came to 13 bases. The CDR3 sequence is 15 residues long. Germline V gene lookup returns CDR1 MNHEY and CDR2 SVGAGI. This CDR3 is CASSFQRTTTDTQYF. CDR3 coding DNA: TGTGCCAGCAGTTTCCAGCGCACAACCACAGATACGCAGTATTTT.

This clone has just one count. V gene TRBV2 combines with J gene TRBJ2-1; 10 nucleotides line up with TRBD1. Germline CDR1 is SNHLY and CDR2 is FYNNEI. V trimming: 0 bases; J trimming: 4 bases; junction bases outside the gene matches: 3. This CDR3 spans 16 amino acids. The CDR3 sequence: CASSEAWDRGYNEQFF. In DNA, the CDR3 is TGTGCCAGCAGTGAAGCTTGGGACAGGGGATACAATGAGCAGTTCTTC.

The V call is TRBV27, the J call TRBJ1-6; D gene uncertain. Trimming cost V 5 bases and J 0 bases, with 17 bases left between them. Germline lookup yields CDR1 MNHEY and CDR2 SMNVEV (reference sequence). This CDR3 is 18 amino acids long. The CDR3 DNA is TGTGCCAGCAGTCCGCAACTACTCCCGAGCTCCTATAATTCACCCCTCCACTTT. This translates into CASSPQLLPSSYNSPLHF.

The genes are TRBV29-1 and TRBJ2-1; 15 bases match TRBD2. Germline V gene data show CDR1 as SQVTM and CDR2 as ANQGSEA. This CDR3 is 21 amino acids long. Here the CDR3 DNA reads TGCACCTCGTTGTCCATCAGTGGGACTAGCGGGAGGAAGAAATCCTACAATGAGCAGTTCTTC. It is translated as CTSLSISGTSGRKKSYNEQFF.

This chain links TRBV28 with TRBJ1-6, with unresolved D. Germline-derived CDR1 and CDR2 are MDHEN and SYDVKM. The V end lost 2 bases, the J end lost 2 bases, and 10 bases lay between the germline ends. The CDR3 is 16 amino acids. CDR3 loop: CASSLGSAPYNSPLHF. The CDR3 DNA reads as TGTGCCAGCAGTTTAGGATCCGCCCCCTATAATTCACCCCTCCACTTT.